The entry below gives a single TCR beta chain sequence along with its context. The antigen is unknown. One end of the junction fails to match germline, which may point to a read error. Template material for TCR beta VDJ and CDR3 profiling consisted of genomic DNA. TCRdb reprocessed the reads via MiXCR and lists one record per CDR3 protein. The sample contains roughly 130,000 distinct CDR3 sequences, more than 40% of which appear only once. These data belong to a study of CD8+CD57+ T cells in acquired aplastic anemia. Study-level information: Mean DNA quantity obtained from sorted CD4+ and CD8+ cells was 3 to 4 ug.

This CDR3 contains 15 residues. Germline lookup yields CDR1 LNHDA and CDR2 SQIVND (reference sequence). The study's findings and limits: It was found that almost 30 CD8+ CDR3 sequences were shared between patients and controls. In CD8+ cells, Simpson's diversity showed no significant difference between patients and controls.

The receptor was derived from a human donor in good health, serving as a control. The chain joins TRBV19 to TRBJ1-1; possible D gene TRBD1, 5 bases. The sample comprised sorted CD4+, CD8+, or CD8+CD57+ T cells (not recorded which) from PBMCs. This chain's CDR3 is CANSIPGGVDTEAFF. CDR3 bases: TGTGCCAATAGTATCCCCGGGGGTGTGGACACTGAAGCTTTCTTT. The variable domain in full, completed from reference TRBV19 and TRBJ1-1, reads DGGITQSPKYLFRKEGQNVTLSCEQNLNHDAMYWYRQDPGQGLRLIYYSQIVNDFQKGDIAEGYSVSREKKESFPLTVTSAQKNPTAFYLCANSIPGGVDTEAFFGQGTRLTVV.